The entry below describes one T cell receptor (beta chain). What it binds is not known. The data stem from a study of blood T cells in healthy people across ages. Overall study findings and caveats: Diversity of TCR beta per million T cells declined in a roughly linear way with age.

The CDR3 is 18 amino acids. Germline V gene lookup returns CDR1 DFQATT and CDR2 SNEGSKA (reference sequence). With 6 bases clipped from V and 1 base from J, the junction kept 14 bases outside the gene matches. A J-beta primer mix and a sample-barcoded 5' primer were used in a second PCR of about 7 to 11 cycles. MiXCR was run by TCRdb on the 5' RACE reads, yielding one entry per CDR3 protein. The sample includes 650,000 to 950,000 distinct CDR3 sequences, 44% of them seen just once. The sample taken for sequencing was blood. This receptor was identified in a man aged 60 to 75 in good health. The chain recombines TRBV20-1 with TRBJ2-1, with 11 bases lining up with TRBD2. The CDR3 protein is CSAYGSGGARGSYNEQFF. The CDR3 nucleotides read TGCAGTGCATATGGTAGCGGGGGGGCGAGAGGTTCCTACAATGAGCAGTTCTTC.